This TCR beta chain was sequenced for a study of fetal regulatory T cell absence and autoimmunity. Overall study context: IPEX patients had exocrine pancreas autoimmunity without clinical diabetes.

This clone appeared a single time. The CDR3 sequence is 12 residues long. The V gene lost 5 bases and the J gene lost 5 bases, with 10 bases spanning the gap. Per the germline V gene, CDR1 is SGHDT and CDR2 is YYEEEE. Sequencing was at survey level. Libraries were prepared by immunoSEQ multiplex PCR; TCRdb keeps only in-frame clonotypes and omits some of them. The profile shows about 95,000 clones, about two thirds of them singletons. The receptor was isolated from a male donor with IPEX syndrome. Sequencing input: pancreas tissue. V gene TRBV5-6 combines with J gene TRBJ2-5; D possibly corresponds to TRBD2 (5 bases). In nucleotides, the CDR3 is TGTGCCAGCAGACGCCCGGGGGAGACCCAGTACTTC. Its protein product is CASRRPGETQYF.